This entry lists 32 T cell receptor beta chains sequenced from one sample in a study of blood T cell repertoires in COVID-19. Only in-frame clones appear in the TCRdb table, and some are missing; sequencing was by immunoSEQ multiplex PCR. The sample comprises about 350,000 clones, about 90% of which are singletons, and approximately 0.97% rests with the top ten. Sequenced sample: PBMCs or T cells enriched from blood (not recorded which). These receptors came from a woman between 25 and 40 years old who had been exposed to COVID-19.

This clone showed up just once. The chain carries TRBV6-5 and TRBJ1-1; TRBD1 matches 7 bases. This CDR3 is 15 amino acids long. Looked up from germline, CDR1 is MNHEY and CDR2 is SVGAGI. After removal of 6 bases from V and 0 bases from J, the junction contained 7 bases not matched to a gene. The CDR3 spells CASRPRQGLNTEAFF. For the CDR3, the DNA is TGTGCCAGCAGACCCAGACAGGGTCTGAACACTGAAGCTTTCTTT.

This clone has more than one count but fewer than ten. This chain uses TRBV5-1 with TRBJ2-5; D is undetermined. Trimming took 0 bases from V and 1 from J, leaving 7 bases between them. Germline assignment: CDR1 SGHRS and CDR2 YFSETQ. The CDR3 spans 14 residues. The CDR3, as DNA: TGCGCCAGCAGCTTGGCGGGTATCCAAGAGACCCAGTACTTC. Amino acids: CASSLAGIQETQYF. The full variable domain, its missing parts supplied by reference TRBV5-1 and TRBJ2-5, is KAGVTQTPRYLIKTRGQQVTLSCSPISGHRSVSWYQQTPGQGLQFLFEYFSETQRNKGNFPGRFSGRQFSNSRSEMNVSTLELGDSALYLCASSLAGIQETQYFGPGTRLLVL.

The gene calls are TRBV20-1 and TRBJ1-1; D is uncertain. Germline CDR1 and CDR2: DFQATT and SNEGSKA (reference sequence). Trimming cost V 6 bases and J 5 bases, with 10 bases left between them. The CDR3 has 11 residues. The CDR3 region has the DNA TGCAGTGCAAAGACAAATACTGAAGCTTTCTTT. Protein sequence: CSAKTNTEAFF.

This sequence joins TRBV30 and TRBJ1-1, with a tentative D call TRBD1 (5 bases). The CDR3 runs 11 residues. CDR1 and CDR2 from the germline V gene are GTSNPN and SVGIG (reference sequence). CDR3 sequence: CGGGRNTEAFF. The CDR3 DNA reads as TGTGGGGGGGGAAGGAACACTGAAGCTTTCTTT.

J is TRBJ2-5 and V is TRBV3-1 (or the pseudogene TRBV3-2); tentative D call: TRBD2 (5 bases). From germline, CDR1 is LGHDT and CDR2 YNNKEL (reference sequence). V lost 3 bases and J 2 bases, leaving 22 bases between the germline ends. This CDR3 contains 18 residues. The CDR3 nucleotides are TGTGCCAGCAGCCAGGCCGGGGTGGGCGAGATTCTTCAAGAGACCCAGTACTTC. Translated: CASSQAGVGEILQETQYF.

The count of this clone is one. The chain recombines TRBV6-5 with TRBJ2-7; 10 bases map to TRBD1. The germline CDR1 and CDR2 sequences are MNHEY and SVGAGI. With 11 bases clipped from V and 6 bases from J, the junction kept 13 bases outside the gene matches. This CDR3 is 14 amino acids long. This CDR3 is CAVKPGQGSSEQYF. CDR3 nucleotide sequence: TGTGCCGTAAAACCGGGACAGGGGTCATCCGAGCAGTACTTC.

The CDR3 spells CASSSDPSSGIDEQFF. CDR3 DNA: TGTGCCAGCAGCTCGGACCCTTCTAGCGGGATAGATGAGCAGTTCTTC. V is TRBV11-3 and J is TRBJ2-1; 9 bases are shared with TRBD2. The CDR3 is 16 amino acids. V lost 4 bases, J lost 8 bases, and 12 bases stayed unmatched. The germline gives CDR1 SGHNT, CDR2 YENEEA.

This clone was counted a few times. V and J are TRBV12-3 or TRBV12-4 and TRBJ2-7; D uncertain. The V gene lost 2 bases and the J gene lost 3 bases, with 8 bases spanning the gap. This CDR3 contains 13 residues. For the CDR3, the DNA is TGTGCCAGCAGTTTAACCACAAGCTACGAGCAGTACTTC. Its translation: CASSLTTSYEQYF.

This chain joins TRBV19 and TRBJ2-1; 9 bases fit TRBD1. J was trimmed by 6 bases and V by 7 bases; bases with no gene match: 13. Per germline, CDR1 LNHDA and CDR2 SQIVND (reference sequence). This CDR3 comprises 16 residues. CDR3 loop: CASNLGRQGVRNEQFF. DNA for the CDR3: TGTGCCAGTAATTTGGGTCGACAGGGGGTCCGCAATGAGCAGTTCTTC.

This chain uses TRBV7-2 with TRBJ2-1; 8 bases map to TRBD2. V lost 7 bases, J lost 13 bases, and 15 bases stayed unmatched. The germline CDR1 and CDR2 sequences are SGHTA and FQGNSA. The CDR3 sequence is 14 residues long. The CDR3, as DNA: TGTGCCAGCATCAACCGGGGGGGGAGCGGGAGACAGTTCTTC. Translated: CASINRGGSGRQFF.

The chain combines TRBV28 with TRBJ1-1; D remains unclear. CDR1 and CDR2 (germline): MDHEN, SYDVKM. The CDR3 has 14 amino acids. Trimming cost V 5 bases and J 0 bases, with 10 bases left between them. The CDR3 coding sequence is TGTGCCAGCAGTCTGAGGGAGCTGAACACTGAAGCTTTCTTT. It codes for CASSLRELNTEAFF.

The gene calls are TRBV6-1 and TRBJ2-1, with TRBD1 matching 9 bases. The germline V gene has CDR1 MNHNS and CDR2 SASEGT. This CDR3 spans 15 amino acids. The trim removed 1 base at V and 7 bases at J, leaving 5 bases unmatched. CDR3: CASSEGLGTGNEQFF. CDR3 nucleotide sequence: TGTGCCAGCAGTGAAGGTCTGGGGACAGGGAATGAGCAGTTCTTC.

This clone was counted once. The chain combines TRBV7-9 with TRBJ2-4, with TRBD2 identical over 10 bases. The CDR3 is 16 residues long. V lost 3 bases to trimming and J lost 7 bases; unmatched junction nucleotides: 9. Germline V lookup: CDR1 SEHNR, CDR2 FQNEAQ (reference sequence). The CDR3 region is CASSFRGTSELNIQYF. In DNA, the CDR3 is TGTGCCAGCAGCTTTCGCGGGACTAGCGAGCTGAACATTCAGTACTTC.

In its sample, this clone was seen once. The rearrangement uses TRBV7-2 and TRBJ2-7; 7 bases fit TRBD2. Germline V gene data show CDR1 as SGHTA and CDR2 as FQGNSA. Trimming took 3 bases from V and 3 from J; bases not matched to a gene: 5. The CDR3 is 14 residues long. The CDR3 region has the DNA TGTGCCAGCAGCTTTACTAGCGACGGCTACGAGCAGTACTTC. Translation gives CASSFTSDGYEQYF.

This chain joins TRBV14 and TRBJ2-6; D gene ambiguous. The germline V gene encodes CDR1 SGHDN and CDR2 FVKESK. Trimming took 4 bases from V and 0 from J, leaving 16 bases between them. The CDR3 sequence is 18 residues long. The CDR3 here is CASSLHRVLLSGANVLTF. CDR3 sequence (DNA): TGTGCCAGCAGCCTCCACCGGGTCTTACTCTCTGGGGCCAACGTCCTGACTTTC.

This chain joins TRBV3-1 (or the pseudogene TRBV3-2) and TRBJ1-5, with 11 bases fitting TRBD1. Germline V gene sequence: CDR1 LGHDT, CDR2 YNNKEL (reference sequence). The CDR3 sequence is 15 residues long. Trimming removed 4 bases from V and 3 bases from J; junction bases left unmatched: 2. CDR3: CASSPGQGVNQPQHF. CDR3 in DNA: TGTGCCAGCAGCCCGGGACAGGGGGTCAATCAGCCCCAGCATTTT.

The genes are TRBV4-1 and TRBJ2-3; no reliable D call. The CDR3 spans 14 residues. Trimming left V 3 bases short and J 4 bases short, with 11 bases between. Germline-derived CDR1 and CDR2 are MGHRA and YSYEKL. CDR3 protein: CASSHEYLADTQYF. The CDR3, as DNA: TGCGCCAGCAGCCATGAGTATTTGGCAGATACGCAGTATTTT.

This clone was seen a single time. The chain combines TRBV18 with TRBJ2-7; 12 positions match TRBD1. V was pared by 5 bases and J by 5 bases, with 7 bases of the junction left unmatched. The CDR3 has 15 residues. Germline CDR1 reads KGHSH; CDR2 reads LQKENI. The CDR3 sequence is CASSAGQGAIHEQYF. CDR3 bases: TGTGCCAGCTCAGCGGGACAGGGGGCGATCCACGAGCAGTACTTC.

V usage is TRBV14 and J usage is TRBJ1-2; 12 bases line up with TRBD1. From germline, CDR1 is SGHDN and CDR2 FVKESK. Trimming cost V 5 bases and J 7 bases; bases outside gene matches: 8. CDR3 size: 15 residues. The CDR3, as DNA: TGTGCCAGCAGCGGACCCGGGACAGGGGGCGGTGGCTACACCTTC. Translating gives CASSGPGTGGGGYTF.

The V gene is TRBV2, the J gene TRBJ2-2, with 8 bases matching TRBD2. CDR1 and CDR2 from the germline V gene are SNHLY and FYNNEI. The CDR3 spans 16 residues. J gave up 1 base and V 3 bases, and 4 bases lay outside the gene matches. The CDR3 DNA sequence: TGTGCCAGCAGTGATCGTACTAGCGGGAACACCGGGGAGCTGTTTTTT. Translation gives CASSDRTSGNTGELFF.

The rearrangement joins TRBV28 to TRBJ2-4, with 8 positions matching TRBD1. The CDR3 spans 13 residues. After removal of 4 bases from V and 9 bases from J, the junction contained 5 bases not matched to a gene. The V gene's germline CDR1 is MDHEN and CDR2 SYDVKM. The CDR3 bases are TGTGCCAGCAGTTCCCGGGACAGGTCCATTCAGTACTTC. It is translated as CASSSRDRSIQYF.

The CDR3 coding sequence is TGTGCCAGCAGCTCGGGACCAGGGACATCCTACAATGAGCAGTTCTTC. Protein sequence: CASSSGPGTSYNEQFF. The chain uses TRBV7-3 and TRBJ2-1; D is perhaps TRBD1 (6 bases). The CDR3 runs 16 residues. The V end was cut by 4 bases, the J end by 1 base, with 14 bases between. Germline values: CDR1 SGHTA, CDR2 FQGTGA.

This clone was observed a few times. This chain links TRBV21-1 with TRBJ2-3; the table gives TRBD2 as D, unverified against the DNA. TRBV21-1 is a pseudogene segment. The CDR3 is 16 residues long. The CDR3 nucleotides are TGTGCCAGCAGCAAAAATAGAACTAGCGAGACAGATACGCAGTATTTT. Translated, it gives CASSKNRTSETDTQYF.

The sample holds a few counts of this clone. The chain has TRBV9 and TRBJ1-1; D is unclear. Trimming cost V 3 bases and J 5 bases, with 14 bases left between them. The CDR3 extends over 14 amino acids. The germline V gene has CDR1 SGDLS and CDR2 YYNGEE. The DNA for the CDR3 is TGTGCCAGCAGCGACGGCGGGGTGGGGACTGAAGCTTTCTTT. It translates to CASSDGGVGTEAFF.

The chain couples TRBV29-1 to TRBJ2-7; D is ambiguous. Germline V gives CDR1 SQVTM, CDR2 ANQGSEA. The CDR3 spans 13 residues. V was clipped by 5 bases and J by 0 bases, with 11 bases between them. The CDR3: CSVLGPRSYEQYF. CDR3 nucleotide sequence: TGCAGCGTTCTTGGGCCTCGCTCCTACGAGCAGTACTTC.

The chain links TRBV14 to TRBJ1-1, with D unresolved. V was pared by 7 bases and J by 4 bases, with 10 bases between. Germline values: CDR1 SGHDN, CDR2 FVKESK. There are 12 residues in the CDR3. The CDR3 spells CASTRGGTEAFF. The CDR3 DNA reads TGTGCCAGCACCCGAGGTGGCACTGAAGCTTTCTTT. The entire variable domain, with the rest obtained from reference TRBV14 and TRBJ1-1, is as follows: EAGVTQFPSHSVIEKGQTVTLRCDPISGHDNLYWYRRVMGKEIKFLLHFVKESKQDESGMPNNRFLAERTGGTYSTLKVQPAELEDSGVYFCASTRGGTEAFFGQGTRLTVV.

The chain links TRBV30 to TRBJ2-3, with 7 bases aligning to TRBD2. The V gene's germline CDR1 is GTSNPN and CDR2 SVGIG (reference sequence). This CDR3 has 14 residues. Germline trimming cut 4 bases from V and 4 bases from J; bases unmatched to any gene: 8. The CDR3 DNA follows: TGTGCCTGGATGGGAGCGGGATATTCAGATACGCAGTATTTT. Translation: CAWMGAGYSDTQYF.

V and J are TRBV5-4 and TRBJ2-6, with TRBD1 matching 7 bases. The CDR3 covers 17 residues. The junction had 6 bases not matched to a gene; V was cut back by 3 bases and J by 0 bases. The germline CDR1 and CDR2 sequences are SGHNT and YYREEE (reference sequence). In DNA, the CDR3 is TGTGCCAGCAGCTCCCGACAGGGATACTCTGGGGCCAACGTCCTGACTTTC. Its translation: CASSSRQGYSGANVLTF.

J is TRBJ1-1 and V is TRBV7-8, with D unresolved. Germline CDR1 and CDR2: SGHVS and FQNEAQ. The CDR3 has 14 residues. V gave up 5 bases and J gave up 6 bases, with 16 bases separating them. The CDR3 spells CASSVVLAGAEAFF. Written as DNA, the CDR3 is TGTGCCAGCAGCGTAGTCTTAGCTGGCGCTGAAGCTTTCTTT.

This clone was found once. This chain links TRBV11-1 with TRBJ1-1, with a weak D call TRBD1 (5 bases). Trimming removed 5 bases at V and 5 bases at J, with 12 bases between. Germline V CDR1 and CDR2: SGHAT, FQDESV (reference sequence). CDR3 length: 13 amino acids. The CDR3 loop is CASSAHGGTEAFF. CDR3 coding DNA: TGTGCCAGCAGCGCCCACGGGGGGACTGAAGCTTTCTTT.

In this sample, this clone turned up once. CDR3 residues: CASSSKGAGVSEQYF. DNA for the CDR3: TGTGCCAGCAGTAGCAAGGGAGCGGGAGTAAGTGAGCAGTACTTC. The chain has TRBV6-5 and TRBJ2-7; TRBD2 matches 8 bases. V shed 5 bases, J shed 7 bases, and the junction held 13 bases outside the gene matches. Germline V CDR1 and CDR2: MNHEY, SVGAGI. The CDR3 runs 15 residues.

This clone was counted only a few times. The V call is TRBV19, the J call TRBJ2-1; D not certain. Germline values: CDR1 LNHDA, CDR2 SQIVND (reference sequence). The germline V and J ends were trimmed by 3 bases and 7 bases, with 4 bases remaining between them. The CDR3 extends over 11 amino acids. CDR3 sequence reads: CASSIFNEQFF. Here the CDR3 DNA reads TGTGCCAGTAGTATCTTTAATGAGCAGTTCTTC.